These 15 T cell receptor beta chains originate from one sample sequenced in a study of T-cell reconstitution after alpha-beta-depleted transplantation in children (TCRdb year 2016). The intended sense of this specimen's time point label: day 60 (about 2 months) after transplantation. The sample's treatment or condition, from its label and the paper: allogeneic hematopoietic cell transplantation with graft depleted of TCRalphabeta T cells and CD19 B cells. The library was made by PCR. Sequenced using an Illumina HiSeq 2500. TCR libraries were prepared with molecular barcoding, using unique molecular identifiers to normalize TCRbeta repertoire quantification. The raw public data were reprocessed by TCRdb itself: fastp quality trimming at Q25, MiXCR clonotype calling, in-frame beta chains only. Here each entry gathers all rows of one CDR3 protein and keeps the most common genes and DNA. This sample comprises under 6,000 distinct CDR3 sequences, approximately 7% of them detected only once. About 1.8% of the sample comes from the top ten.

The sample here was PBMCs, mostly from graft donor cells, taken 60 days after TCRalphabeta/CD19-depleted stem cell transplant. These receptors were collected from a boy less than two years old who had a stem cell transplant for SCID, so the T cells may come from the graft donor.

Sample share makes this clonotype medium-sized. V gene TRBV5-5 combines with J gene TRBJ2-2; D not certain. This CDR3 spans 16 amino acids. Deletions cut 0 bases from V and 7 bases from J, with 16 bases between. The germline CDR1 and CDR2 sequences are SGHKS and YYEKEE (reference sequence). CDR3 in amino acids: CASSLGTRVPNGELFF. The CDR3, as DNA: TGTGCCAGCAGCTTGGGCACAAGGGTACCCAACGGGGAGCTGTTTTTT.

This clonotype is deemed medium-sized. The chain is built from TRBV2 and TRBJ2-2; a weak D match, TRBD2 (6 bases). Trimming pared 7 bases from V and 8 bases from J, leaving 17 bases between. In germline, CDR1 is SNHLY, CDR2 FYNNEI. The CDR3 is made up of 14 amino acids. The CDR3 here is CASILGGSMGELFF. DNA for the CDR3: TGTGCCAGCATTCTGGGGGGAAGCATGGGGGAGCTGTTTTTT.

This clonotype was detected ten times or more. This chain joins TRBV7-3 and TRBJ2-3; tentative D call: TRBD1 (5 bases). The V end was cut by 5 bases, the J end by 0 bases, with 12 bases between. CDR3 size: 15 residues. Per germline, CDR1 SGHTA and CDR2 FQGTGA. The CDR3 sequence is CASSLRTLSTDTQYF. The DNA for the CDR3 is TGTGCCAGCAGCCTCCGGACACTTAGCACAGATACGCAGTATTTT.

This clonotype has at least ten counts. The rearrangement uses TRBV20-1 and TRBJ1-4; D remains ambiguous. Deletions cut 3 bases from V and 0 bases from J, with 11 bases between. Germline CDR1 DFQATT, CDR2 SNEGSKA (reference sequence). This CDR3 comprises 15 residues. CDR3: CSARRHSATNEKLFF. For the CDR3, the DNA is TGCAGTGCTAGGAGACACAGTGCAACTAATGAAAAACTGTTTTTT.

This clonotype is judged medium-sized. This rearrangement joins TRBV20-1 to TRBJ1-4; D unclear. Germline loops: CDR1 DFQATT, CDR2 SNEGSKA (reference sequence). Trimming stripped 1 base from V and 0 bases from J, with 9 bases between. This CDR3 region has 15 residues. The CDR3: CSARGPSATNEKLFF. CDR3 DNA: TGCAGTGCTAGAGGGCCGAGTGCAACTAATGAAAAACTGTTTTTT.

This clonotype was observed many times. The rearrangement links TRBV18 to TRBJ1-1; TRBD1 is a possible D gene (5 bases). The germline V and J ends were trimmed by 3 bases and 7 bases, with 9 bases remaining between them. Germline V lookup: CDR1 KGHSH, CDR2 LQKENI. This CDR3 has 12 amino acids. The CDR3: CASSPTQVEAFF. The CDR3 DNA reads TGTGCCAGCTCACCGACACAGGTTGAAGCTTTCTTT.

Ten or more counts support this clonotype. The V and J genes are TRBV20-1 and TRBJ2-5; D ambiguous. CDR1 and CDR2 from the germline V gene are DFQATT and SNEGSKA (reference sequence). V lost 4 bases and J 1 base, leaving 13 bases between the germline ends. CDR3 size: 14 residues. CDR3 DNA sequence: TGCAGTGCTATGCATGCACCCCCCCAAGAGACCCAGTACTTC. Translating it yields CSAMHAPPQETQYF.

In its sample, this clonotype is medium-sized. The CDR3 DNA is TGTGCCAGCTCACCAATAGCGGACCTCAGCTCCTACGAGCAGTACTTC. Amino acids: CASSPIADLSSYEQYF. This sequence joins TRBV18 and TRBJ2-7, with TRBD2 as a possible D gene (6 bases). This CDR3 contains 16 residues. Trimming took 2 bases from V and 0 from J, leaving 14 bases between them. From germline, CDR1 is KGHSH and CDR2 LQKENI. Together with reference TRBV18 and TRBJ2-7, the CDR3 gives the full variable domain: NAGVMQNPRHLVRRRGQEARLRCSPMKGHSHVYWYRQLPEEGLKFMVYLQKENIIDESGMPKERFSAEFPKEGPSILRIQQVVRGDSAAYFCASSPIADLSSYEQYFGPGTRLTVT.

This clonotype was seen at least ten times. This chain connects TRBV10-3 to TRBJ1-3; 9 positions match TRBD1. CDR3 length equals 12 residues. V gave up 8 bases and J gave up 8 bases; unmatched junction bases: 4. Germline loops: CDR1 ENHRY, CDR2 SYGVKD. DNA for the CDR3: TGTGCCATCCGACAGGGGGGTGACACCATATATTTT. It is translated as CAIRQGGDTIYF.

This clonotype was observed many times. This chain connects TRBV13 to TRBJ2-5; TRBD1 matches at 7 bases. CDR1 is PRHDT, CDR2 FYEKMQ, per germline (reference sequence). Unmatched junction bases numbered 5, after V lost 6 bases and J lost 4 bases. The CDR3 is 13 residues long. The CDR3 loop is CASSRAGGETQYF. The CDR3 DNA is TGTGCCAGCAGTCGGGCAGGGGGAGAGACCCAGTACTTC.

Within the sample, this clonotype is medium-sized (0.01 to 0.1%). The genes are TRBV5-1 and TRBJ1-3; D unresolved. The CDR3 spans 13 residues. The V gene's germline CDR1 is SGHRS and CDR2 YFSETQ. Trimming took off 2 bases at V and 4 bases at J, with 7 bases between the two ends. As DNA, the CDR3 is TGCGCCAGCAGCTTAGGTATCGGAAACACCATATATTTT. Translated, it gives CASSLGIGNTIYF. Full variable domain (outside the CDR3, taken from reference TRBV5-1 and TRBJ1-3): KAGVTQTPRYLIKTRGQQVTLSCSPISGHRSVSWYQQTPGQGLQFLFEYFSETQRNKGNFPGRFSGRQFSNSRSEMNVSTLELGDSALYLCASSLGIGNTIYFGEGSWLTVV.

There are many counts of this clonotype. The chain has TRBV5-1 and TRBJ2-5, with TRBD1 identical over 12 bases. There are 15 residues in the CDR3. Germline values: CDR1 SGHRS, CDR2 YFSETQ. V shed 1 base and J 7 bases; nucleotides not matched to a gene: 5. This CDR3 reads CASSLSGQGAMTQYF. The CDR3 nucleotides read TGCGCCAGCAGCTTGTCGGGACAGGGGGCGATGACCCAGTACTTC.

This clonotype has a count of ten or more. The rearrangement uses TRBV5-5 and TRBJ1-4; 7 bases are shared with TRBD1. Germline V CDR1 and CDR2: SGHKS, YYEKEE (reference sequence). CDR3 length: 15 amino acids. Trimming at V came to 2 bases and at J to 7 bases, leaving 8 bases not matched to a gene. The CDR3 nucleotides are TGTGCCAGCAGCTTAATCGGGACAGATCTTGAAAAACTGTTTTTT. Its protein is CASSLIGTDLEKLFF.

At least ten counts were recorded for this clonotype. At one end the junction does not follow the germline gene, possibly because of a read error. The V and J genes are TRBV9 and TRBJ1-4; 7 bases are a match to TRBD1. The CDR3 has 12 amino acids. The germline CDR1 and CDR2 sequences are SGDLS and YYNGEE. The CDR3 nucleotides are TGTGCCAGCAGCGCTCGGCGGGACAGATCATCTTTT. Its protein is CASSARRDRSSF.

By share, this clonotype ranks as medium-sized (0.01 to 0.1%). This chain joins TRBV7-9 and TRBJ2-6; D is tentatively TRBD1 or TRBD2 (6 bases each). V gave up 4 bases and J gave up 2 bases, with 9 bases separating them. The CDR3 is 15 residues long. The germline gives CDR1 SEHNR, CDR2 FQNEAQ (reference sequence). The CDR3 here is CASSYGGAGANVLTF. CDR3 nucleotide sequence: TGTGCCAGCAGCTACGGGGGCGCTGGGGCCAACGTCCTGACTTTC.